This TCR beta chain was obtained from a study of T cells in Graves' hyperthyroidism and ophthalmopathy. Germline CDR1 is MNHEY and CDR2 is SVGEGT. Trimming removed 6 bases from V and 0 bases from J, with 9 bases in between. There are 13 residues in the CDR3. Many counts were recorded for this clonotype. Using RNA transcripts as the source, TCR beta CDR3 regions were amplified. A set of HTBI primers served as the primers for a first-round RT-PCR of the TCR CDR3. Each CDR3 protein is one row after TCRdb ran MiXCR on the multiplex PCR reads. Among 350,000 to 400,000 distinct CDR3 sequences listed, approximately 15% were seen once.

The V and J genes are TRBV6-2 or TRBV6-3 and TRBJ2-7; the D gene is possibly TRBD2 (7 bases). The sample comprised blood. This clonotype was obtained from a woman aged 60 to 75 with Graves' hyperthyroidism. This CDR3 is CASSGGLSYEQYF. CDR3 sequence (DNA): TGTGCCAGCAGCGGGGGGCTCTCCTACGAGCAGTACTTC.